This entry describes one TCR beta chain. Its antigen is currently unknown. Sequencing was performed with immunoSEQ multiplex PCR; in TCRdb, only in-frame clones are kept and a portion is missing. Of about 73,000 clones in the sample, 85% to 90% were seen once. Pooled samples include second doses given at about 4 or 12 weeks. The sample belongs to a study of T cell responses to AZD1222 COVID-19 vaccine. Study results and limitations: Only 5 or 6 people who got AZD1222 tested seropositive at baseline. Donors were chiefly white British, with a greater number of females, and clonal diversity was perhaps underestimated. Every sample of the repertoires postdated the peak T cell response.

The origin of this receptor is an adult who received the AZD1222 COVID-19 vaccine. The material sequenced was peripheral blood, taken 28 days after the second AZD1222 dose.

As DNA, the CDR3 is TGTGCCACCAGTGCTCAGACAGGGGTCGGCTACACCTTC. Protein product: CATSAQTGVGYTF. The V gene is TRBV24-1, the J gene TRBJ1-2; 8 positions agree with TRBD1. The CDR3 covers 13 residues. The trim removed 5 bases at V and 8 bases at J, leaving 6 bases unmatched. CDR1 is KGHDR, CDR2 SFDVKD, per germline.